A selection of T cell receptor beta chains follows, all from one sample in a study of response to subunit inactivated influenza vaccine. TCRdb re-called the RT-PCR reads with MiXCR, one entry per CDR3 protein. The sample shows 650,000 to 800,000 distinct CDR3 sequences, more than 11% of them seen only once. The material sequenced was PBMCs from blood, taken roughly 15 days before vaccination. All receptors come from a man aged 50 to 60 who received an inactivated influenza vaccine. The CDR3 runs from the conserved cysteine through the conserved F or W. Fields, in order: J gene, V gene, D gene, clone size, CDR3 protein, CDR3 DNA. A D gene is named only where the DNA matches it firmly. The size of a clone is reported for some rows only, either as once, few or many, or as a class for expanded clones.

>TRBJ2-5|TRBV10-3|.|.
CAISASGETQYF
TGTGCCATCAGTGCCTCGGGTGAGACCCAGTACTTC
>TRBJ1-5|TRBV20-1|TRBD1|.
CSARLGRQGRQPQHF
TGCAGTGCTAGACTGGGCCGACAGGGACGCCAGCCCCAGCATTTT
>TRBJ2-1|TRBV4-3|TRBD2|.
CASSTRTSGSYNEQFF
TGCGCCAGCAGCACTCGGACTAGCGGGAGTTACAATGAGCAGTTCTTC
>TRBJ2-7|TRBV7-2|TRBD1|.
CASSGSPGQSYEQYF
TGTGCCAGCAGCGGGTCACCGGGACAGAGCTACGAGCAGTACTTC
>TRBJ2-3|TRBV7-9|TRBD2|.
CASSHSGGRTDTQYF
TGTGCCAGCAGCCACAGCGGGGGTCGCACAGATACGCAGTATTTT
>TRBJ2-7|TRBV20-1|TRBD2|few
CSARLAGLSSYEQYF
TGCAGTGCTAGACTAGCGGGTCTCAGCTCCTACGAGCAGTACTTC
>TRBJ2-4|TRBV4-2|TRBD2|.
CASSQDGTSGRAGDIQYF
TGTGCCAGCAGCCAAGATGGAACTAGCGGGAGGGCCGGGGACATTCAGTACTTC
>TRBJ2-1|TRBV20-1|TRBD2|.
CSAPGLAGGSGEQFF
TGCAGTGCTCCGGGACTAGCGGGAGGATCCGGTGAGCAGTTCTTC
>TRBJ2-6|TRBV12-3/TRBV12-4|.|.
CASSLVGARPSVGANVLTF
TGTGCCAGCAGTTTAGTGGGGGCGCGCCCTTCGGTAGGGGCCAACGTCCTGACTTTC
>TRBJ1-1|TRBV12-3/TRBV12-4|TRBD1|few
CASLPGQGLNTEAFF
TGTGCCAGCCTTCCGGGACAGGGGCTTAACACTGAAGCTTTCTTT
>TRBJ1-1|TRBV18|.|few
CASSPRQGTEAFF
TGTGCCAGCTCACCAAGGCAGGGCACTGAAGCTTTCTTT
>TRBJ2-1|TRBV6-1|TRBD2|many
CASSASGRAYNEQFF
TGTGCCAGCAGCGCTAGCGGGAGGGCGTACAATGAGCAGTTCTTC
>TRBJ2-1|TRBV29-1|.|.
CSVVAVSSYNEQFF
TGCAGCGTAGTAGCGGTTAGCTCCTACAATGAGCAGTTCTTC
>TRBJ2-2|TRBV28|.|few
CASITPNTGELFF
TGTGCCAGCATTACTCCGAACACCGGGGAGCTGTTTTTT
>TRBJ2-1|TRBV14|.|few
CASSRADRPYNEQFF
TGTGCCAGCAGCCGAGCGGACAGACCATACAATGAGCAGTTCTTC
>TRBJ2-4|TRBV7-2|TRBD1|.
CASSPTGTGLAKNIQYF
TGTGCCAGCAGCCCAACCGGGACAGGGTTAGCCAAAAACATTCAGTACTTC
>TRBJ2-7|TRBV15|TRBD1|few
CATSKNRGYEQYF
TGTGCCACCAGCAAGAACAGGGGCTACGAGCAGTACTTC
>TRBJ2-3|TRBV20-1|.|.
CSAREGAITYSTDTQYF
TGCAGTGCTAGAGAGGGGGCTATAACCTATAGCACAGATACGCAGTATTTT
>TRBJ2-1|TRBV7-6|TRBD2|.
CASSSGTSGTPTYNEQFF
TGTGCCAGCAGCTCCGGGACTAGCGGGACCCCAACTTACAATGAGCAGTTCTTC
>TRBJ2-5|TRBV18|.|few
CASSPTGGNQETQYF
TGTGCCAGCTCTCCTACCGGGGGAAATCAAGAGACCCAGTACTTC
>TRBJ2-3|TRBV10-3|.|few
CAISSGPADTQYF
TGTGCCATCAGTTCGGGACCGGCAGATACGCAGTATTTT
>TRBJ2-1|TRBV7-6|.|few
CASSLSPGNEQFF
TGTGCCAGCAGCTTATCGCCCGGCAATGAGCAGTTCTTC
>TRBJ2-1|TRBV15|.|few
CATSRAIMGQFF
TGTGCCACCAGCAGAGCTATAATGGGTCAGTTCTTC
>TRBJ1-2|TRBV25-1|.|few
CASSKRQPDGYTF
TGTGCCAGCAGTAAAAGACAGCCCGATGGCTACACCTTC
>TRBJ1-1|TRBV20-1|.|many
CSARGQGSEAFF
TGCAGTGCTAGGGGCCAGGGATCTGAAGCTTTCTTT
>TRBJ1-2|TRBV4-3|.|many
CASSQDEATLNYGYTF
TGCGCCAGCAGCCAAGATGAGGCAACGCTTAACTATGGCTACACCTTC
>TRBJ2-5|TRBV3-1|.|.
CASSHLTEETQYF
TGTGCCAGCAGCCATTTAACGGAAGAGACCCAGTACTTC
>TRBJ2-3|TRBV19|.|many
CASSIGDTQYF
TGTGCCAGCAGCATCGGAGATACGCAGTATTTT
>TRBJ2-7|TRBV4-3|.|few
CASSQLWGGPTYEQYF
TGCGCCAGCAGCCAACTGTGGGGGGGGCCGACCTACGAGCAGTACTTC
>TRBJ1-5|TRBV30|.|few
CAWSVGQYSNQPQHF
TGTGCCTGGAGTGTAGGTCAGTATAGCAATCAGCCCCAGCATTTT
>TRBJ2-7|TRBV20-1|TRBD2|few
CSAPSGLAGGPIDEQYF
TGCAGTGCTCCTAGCGGGCTAGCGGGAGGGCCTATAGACGAGCAGTACTTC
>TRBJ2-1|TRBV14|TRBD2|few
CASSRRTSGRALHNEQFF
TGTGCCAGCAGCCGACGGACTAGCGGGAGGGCCCTCCACAATGAGCAGTTCTTC
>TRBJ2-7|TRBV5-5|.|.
CASSQGGGNSYEQYF
TGTGCCAGCAGCCAAGGGGGAGGGAACTCCTACGAGCAGTACTTC
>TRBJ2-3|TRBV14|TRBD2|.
CASSQGGGLDTQYF
TGTGCCAGCAGCCAAGGCGGGGGTTTGGATACGCAGTATTTT
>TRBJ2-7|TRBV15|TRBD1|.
CATSRDRTGLSEQYF
TGTGCCACCAGCAGAGACAGGACAGGGTTATCGGAGCAGTACTTC
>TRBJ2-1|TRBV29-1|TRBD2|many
CSVGRLAGTNEQFF
TGCAGCGTTGGTAGACTAGCGGGGACCAATGAGCAGTTCTTC
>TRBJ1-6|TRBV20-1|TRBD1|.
CSARLDRGSPLHF
TGCAGTGCTAGATTGGACAGGGGATCACCCCTCCACTTT
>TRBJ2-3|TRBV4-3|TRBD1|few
CASSQRRQGADTQYF
TGCGCCAGCAGCCAACGCCGACAGGGGGCAGATACGCAGTATTTT
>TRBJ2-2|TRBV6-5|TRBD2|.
CASSYSTSGGATGELFF
TGTGCCAGCAGTTACTCGACTAGCGGGGGGGCAACCGGGGAGCTGTTTTTT
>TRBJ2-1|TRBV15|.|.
CATSRVRVSSYNEQFF
TGTGCCACCAGCAGAGTGAGGGTAAGCTCCTACAATGAGCAGTTCTTC
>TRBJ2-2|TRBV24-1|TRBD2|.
CATSDPIGRSTGELFF
TGTGCCACCAGTGATCCGATCGGGAGGAGCACCGGGGAGCTGTTTTTT
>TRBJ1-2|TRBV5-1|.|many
CASSLASDNYGYTF
TGCGCCAGCAGCTTGGCTTCGGATAACTATGGCTACACCTTC